Ten or more counts support the clone carrying this T cell receptor (beta chain). The CDR3 totals 14 residues. Trimming took off 6 bases at V and 0 bases at J, with 9 bases between the two ends. These data are taken from a study of T-cell memory formation after mild COVID-19. MiXCR, applied by TCRdb to the 5' RACE reads, yields one record per CDR3 protein. The sample contains roughly 150,000 distinct CDR3 sequences, about 14% of which appear only once. The material sequenced was PBMCs or a T cell subset sorted from them (not recorded which). The gene calls are TRBV12-3 or TRBV12-4 and TRBJ1-5; D is unresolved. This clonotype was obtained from an adult woman who had mild COVID-19 (a few samples of this study predate the infection). Cell type and time point are not known. The CDR3 protein is CASSLAGSNQPQHF. The CDR3 DNA reads as TGTGCCAGCAGCCTTGCCGGTAGCAATCAGCCCCAGCATTTT.